One and the same sample provided the 5 T cell receptor beta chains below, sequenced in a study of blood T cells in healthy people across ages. A sample-barcoded 5' primer and a J-beta primer mix were used in a second PCR of about 7 to 11 cycles. From the 5' RACE reads, TCRdb called clonotypes with MiXCR, one entry per CDR3 protein. The profile covers approximately 1,000,000 distinct CDR3 sequences, with less than 50% appearing a single time and about 20% taken by the ten largest. Input material: blood. The receptors were gathered from a woman aged 55-69 years in good health.

This clonotype was seen more than once but under ten times. V and J are TRBV14 and TRBJ1-5, with D hard to call. Looked up from germline, CDR1 is SGHDN and CDR2 is FVKESK. This CDR3 has 16 amino acids. V gave up 0 bases and J gave up 1 base, with 10 bases separating them. The DNA of the CDR3 is TGTGCCAGCAGCCAAGATCGGCATCGGAGCAATCAGCCCCAGCATTTT. It codes for CASSQDRHRSNQPQHF.

The chain links TRBV6-1 to TRBJ2-3, with D perhaps TRBD2 (6 bases). The V and J ends lost 2 bases and 0 bases respectively, with 18 bases between them. Per germline, CDR1 MNHNS and CDR2 SASEGT. This CDR3 region has 18 residues. CDR3 bases: TGTGCCAGCAGTGAACGAAGCGCGGGGTCCACTAGCACAGATACGCAGTATTTT. Residues: CASSERSAGSTSTDTQYF.

This sequence joins TRBV7-9 and TRBJ2-1; 7 nucleotides agree with TRBD2. Germline V gene sequence: CDR1 SEHNR, CDR2 FQNEAQ (reference sequence). There are 15 residues in the CDR3. The V segment lost 4 bases and the J segment 8 bases; nucleotides outside the gene matches: 11. This CDR3 is CASSSLRLAHHEQFF. DNA of the CDR3: TGTGCCAGCAGCTCGTTGAGACTAGCACACCATGAGCAGTTCTTC.

In its sample, this clonotype was seen a few times. The chain is built from TRBV20-1 and TRBJ2-5; D possibly corresponds to TRBD2 (6 bases). Germline CDR1 reads DFQATT; CDR2 reads SNEGSKA (reference sequence). The CDR3 contains 14 residues. V was cut by 1 base and J by 4 bases, with 13 bases left in between. The CDR3, as DNA: TGCAGTGCTAGAGCCGGGGGAAAGTTAGAGACCCAGTACTTC. Its translation is CSARAGGKLETQYF.

This clonotype was picked up a small number of times. The rearrangement links TRBV20-1 to TRBJ2-3, with 8 nucleotides matching TRBD2. Germline CDR1 and CDR2: DFQATT and SNEGSKA (reference sequence). The CDR3 totals 15 residues. Trimming removed 2 bases from V and 2 bases from J; junction bases left unmatched: 6. CDR3 DNA: TGCAGTGCTAGAAAGCCTAGCGGGCACACAGATACGCAGTATTTT. Its protein is CSARKPSGHTDTQYF.